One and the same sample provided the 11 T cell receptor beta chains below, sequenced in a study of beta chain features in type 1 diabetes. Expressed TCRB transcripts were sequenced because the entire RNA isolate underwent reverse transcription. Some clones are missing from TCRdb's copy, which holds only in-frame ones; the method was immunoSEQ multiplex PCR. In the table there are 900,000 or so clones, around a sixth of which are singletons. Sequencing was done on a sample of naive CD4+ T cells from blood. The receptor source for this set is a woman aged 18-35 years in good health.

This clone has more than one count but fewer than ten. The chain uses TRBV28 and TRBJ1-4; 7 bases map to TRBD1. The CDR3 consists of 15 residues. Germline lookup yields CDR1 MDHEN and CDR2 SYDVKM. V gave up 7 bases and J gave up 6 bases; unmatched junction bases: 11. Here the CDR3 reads CASTTTTGSYEKLFF. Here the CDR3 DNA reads TGTGCCAGCACCACTACGACAGGGTCGTATGAAAAACTGTTTTTT.

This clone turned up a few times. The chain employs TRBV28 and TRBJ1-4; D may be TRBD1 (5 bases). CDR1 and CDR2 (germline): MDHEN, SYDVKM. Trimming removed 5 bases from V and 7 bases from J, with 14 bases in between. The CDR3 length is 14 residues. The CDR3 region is CASSLQGTREKLFF. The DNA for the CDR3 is TGTGCCAGCAGTCTCCAGGGTACCCGTGAAAAACTGTTTTTT. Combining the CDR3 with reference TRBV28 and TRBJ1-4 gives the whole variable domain DVKVTQSSRYLVKRTGEKVFLECVQDMDHENMFWYRQDPGLGLRLIYFSYDVKMKEKGDIPEGYSVSREKKERFSLILESASTNQTSMYLCASSLQGTREKLFFGSGTQLSVL.

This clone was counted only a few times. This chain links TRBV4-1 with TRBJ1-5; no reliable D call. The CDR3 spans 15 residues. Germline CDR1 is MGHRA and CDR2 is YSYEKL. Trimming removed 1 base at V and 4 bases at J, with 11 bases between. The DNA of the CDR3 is TGCGCCAGCAGCCAAGGGACCGCTAATAATCAGCCCCAGCATTTT. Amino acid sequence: CASSQGTANNQPQHF.

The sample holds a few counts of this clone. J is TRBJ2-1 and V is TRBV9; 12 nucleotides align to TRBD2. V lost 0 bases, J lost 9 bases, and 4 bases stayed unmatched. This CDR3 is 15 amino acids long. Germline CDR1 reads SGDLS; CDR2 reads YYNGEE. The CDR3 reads CASSVGLAGDAEQFF. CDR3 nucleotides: TGTGCCAGCAGCGTAGGACTAGCGGGAGATGCTGAGCAGTTCTTC.

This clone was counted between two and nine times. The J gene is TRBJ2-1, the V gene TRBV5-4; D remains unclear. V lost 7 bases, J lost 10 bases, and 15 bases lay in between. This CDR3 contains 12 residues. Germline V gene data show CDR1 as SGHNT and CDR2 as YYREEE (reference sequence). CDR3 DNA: TGTGCCAGCGGCCCCGACGTGGCCGAGCAGTTCTTC. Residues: CASGPDVAEQFF.

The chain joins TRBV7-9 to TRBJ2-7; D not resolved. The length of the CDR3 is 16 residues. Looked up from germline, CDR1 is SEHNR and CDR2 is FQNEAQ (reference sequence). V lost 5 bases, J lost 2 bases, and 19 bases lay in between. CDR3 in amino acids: CASSPWSRSSTYEQYF. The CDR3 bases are TGTGCCAGCAGCCCGTGGAGTAGATCCTCCACCTACGAGCAGTACTTC.

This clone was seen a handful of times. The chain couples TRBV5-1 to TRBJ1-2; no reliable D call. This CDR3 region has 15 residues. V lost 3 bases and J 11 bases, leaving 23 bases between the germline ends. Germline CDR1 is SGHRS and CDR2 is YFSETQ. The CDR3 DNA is TGCGCCAGCAGCTCCCGCGGCGGGGTCGGAGAGAGATACACCTTC. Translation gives CASSSRGGVGERYTF.

The CDR3 bases are TGTGCCATCTCGTCCACAGGGACCACTTTGTCTGAAGCTTTCTTT. Translated, it gives CAISSTGTTLSEAFF. The rearrangement joins TRBV10-3 to TRBJ1-1; D perhaps matches TRBD1 (6 bases). This CDR3 has 15 residues. The ends were cut back, 8 bases at V and 6 bases at J, with 22 bases in the middle. CDR1 ENHRY and CDR2 SYGVKD come from the germline V gene.

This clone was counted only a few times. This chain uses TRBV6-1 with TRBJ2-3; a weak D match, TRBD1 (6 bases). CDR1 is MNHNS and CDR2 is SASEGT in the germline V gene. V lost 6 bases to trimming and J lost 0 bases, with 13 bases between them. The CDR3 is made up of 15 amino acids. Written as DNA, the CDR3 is TGTGCCAGCAGGCGACAGGACCCTAGCACAGATACGCAGTATTTT. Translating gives CASRRQDPSTDTQYF.

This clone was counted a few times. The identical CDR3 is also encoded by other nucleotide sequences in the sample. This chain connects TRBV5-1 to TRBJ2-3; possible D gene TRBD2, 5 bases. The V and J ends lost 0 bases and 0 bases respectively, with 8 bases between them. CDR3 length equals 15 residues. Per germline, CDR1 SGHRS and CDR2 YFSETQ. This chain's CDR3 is CASSLDGGSTDTQYF. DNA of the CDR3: TGCGCCAGCAGCTTGGATGGCGGGAGCACAGATACGCAGTATTTT.

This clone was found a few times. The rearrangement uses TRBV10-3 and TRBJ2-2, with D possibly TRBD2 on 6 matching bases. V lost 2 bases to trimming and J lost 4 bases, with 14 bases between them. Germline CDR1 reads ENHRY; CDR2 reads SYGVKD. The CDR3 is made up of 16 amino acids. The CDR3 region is CAISEVMGGSTGELFF. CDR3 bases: TGTGCCATCAGTGAGGTTATGGGGGGAAGCACCGGGGAGCTGTTTTTT.